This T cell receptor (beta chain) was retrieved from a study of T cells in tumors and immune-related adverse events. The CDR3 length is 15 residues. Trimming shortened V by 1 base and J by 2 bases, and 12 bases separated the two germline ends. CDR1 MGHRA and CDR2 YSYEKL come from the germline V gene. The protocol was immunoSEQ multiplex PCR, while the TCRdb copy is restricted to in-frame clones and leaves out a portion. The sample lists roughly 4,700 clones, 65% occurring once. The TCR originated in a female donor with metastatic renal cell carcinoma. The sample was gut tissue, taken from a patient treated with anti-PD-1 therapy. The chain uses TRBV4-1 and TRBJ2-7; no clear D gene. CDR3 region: CASSQVEGTAYEQYF. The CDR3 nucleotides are TGCGCCAGCAGCCAAGTAGAAGGTACGGCCTACGAGCAGTACTTC.